Detailed here is one T cell receptor (beta chain). Its target is not known. This specimen comes from a study of regulatory dendritic cells for organ transplantation. Across the whole study: Monocytes received vitamin D3 on days 0 and 4, IL-10 on day 4.

This table comes from immunoSEQ multiplex PCR, and its TCRdb copy is limited to in-frame clones, with some not included. The sample shows 9,500 to 15,000 clones, about 60% of them seen only once. CFSE-labeled sorted T cells met regulatory or mature dendritic cells for more than four days. Naive CD45RA+ and memory CD45RO+ CD4+ or CD8+ T cells were FACS-sorted. The CDR3 is made up of 12 amino acids. V shed 6 bases and J shed 4 bases, with 10 bases lying between them. Germline CDR1 and CDR2: SGHDT and YYEEEE. Sequenced sample: naive CD8+ T cells from blood cultured with dendritic cells. The sample's subset: CD45RA+ naive T cells. The TCR was taken from a human donor in good health. The chain employs TRBV5-6 and TRBJ1-2, with a possible D match to TRBD1 (5 bases). In nucleotides, the CDR3 is TGTGCCAGCAACCTGGGGGGCTATGGCTACACCTTC. Its protein is CASNLGGYGYTF. The full variable domain, with the rest looked up from reference TRBV5-6 and TRBJ1-2, is DAGVTQSPTHLIKTRGQQVTLRCSPKSGHDTVSWYQQALGQGPQFIFQYYEEEERQRGNFPDRFSGHQFPNYSSELNVNALLLGDSALYLCASNLGGYGYTFGSGTRLTVV.